This T cell receptor (beta chain) was sequenced during a study of T cell responses to AZD1222 COVID-19 vaccine. Study-wide background: The analysis combined second doses at about 4 or about 12 weeks. Findings and caveats of the study: The reported proportion of spike-specific TCRs targeting unmutated variant regions was nearly half. Clonal diversity may have been underestimated, and the donors were mostly white British, with more females than males.

Assay: immunoSEQ multiplex PCR; the TCRdb copy retains only in-frame clones and omits some. The repertoire consists of about 130,000 clones, with 75% to 90% occurring once and the leading ten covering roughly 7.3%. Trimming removed 0 bases at V and 3 bases at J, with 5 bases between. Germline V CDR1 and CDR2: SEHNR, FQNEAQ (reference sequence). This CDR3 contains 13 residues. This clone was picked up a small number of times. Its antigen is not known. This TCR was sampled from an adult in good health. The chain is built from TRBV7-9 and TRBJ1-2; D gene uncertain. The sequencing here drew on peripheral blood, taken on day 0 of AZD1222 vaccination. CDR3 in amino acids: CASSLAPDYGYTF. The CDR3 region has the DNA TGTGCCAGCAGCTTAGCTCCAGACTATGGCTACACCTTC.